Below, one T cell receptor (beta chain) is given with its context. Trimming removed 4 bases at V and 0 bases at J, with 13 bases between. Germline CDR1 reads SGHTA; CDR2 reads FQGNSA. CDR3 size: 16 residues. This entry belongs to a study of blood T cell repertoires in COVID-19. Study-wide background: The samples span acute and convalescent COVID-19 from the United States, Italy and Spain. Nucleic acid was either cDNA or gDNA, and it came from T cells, B-cell-depleted T cells, or PBMCs.

Authors' processing steps: Researchers report that nucleated cell counts were estimated from reference gene primer amplification. Using immunoSEQ multiplex PCR, the repertoire was profiled, and TCRdb retains in-frame clones only, with some absent. V, J and clone size are taken as reported in that table, and D and trimming were inferred from the DNA itself. The data hold 100,000 or so clones, with around 90% observed a single time. Sequenced material: peripheral blood. The chain is built from TRBV7-2 and TRBJ2-1; TRBD2 is a possible D gene (6 bases). The clonotype originates from an older man with acute or convalescent COVID-19. CDR3 bases: TGTGCCAGCAGCTCCCGACTCGGGAGCTCCTACAATGAGCAGTTCTTC. Protein product: CASSSRLGSSYNEQFF. The full variable domain, rest sourced from reference TRBV7-2 and TRBJ2-1, is GAGVSQSPSNKVTEKGKDVELRCDPISGHTALYWYRQSLGQGLEFLIYFQGNSAPDKSGLPSDRFSAERTGGSVSTLTIQRTQQEDSAVYLCASSSRLGSSYNEQFFGPGTRLTVL.